Sequencing of this TCR beta chain was carried out in a study of T cells after yellow fever vaccination. About this clonotype itself: Its cognate antigen is unknown.

Germline CDR1 reads SGHRS; CDR2 reads YFSETQ. V was trimmed by 4 bases and J by 3 bases, leaving 14 bases between them. This CDR3 comprises 14 residues. Findings and limits, study-wide: Re-detected after boosting: most primary clones, around 97% of CD4 and over 80% of CD8. The study found a weaker secondary response that peaked faster, day 5 versus 15. A limited proportion of clonotypes was detected within both the CD4 and CD8 compartments.

TCRdb itself ran the 5' RACE reads through MiXCR, one entry per CDR3 protein. The sample has about 99,000 distinct CDR3 sequences; roughly 6% are singletons. The chain employs TRBV5-1 and TRBJ2-7, with D perhaps TRBD1 or TRBD2 (5 bases each). This material consisted of CD8+ T cells sorted from PBMCs, taken 10 days after the yellow fever booster vaccination. The TCR sequence derives from a man aged 18 to 30 who received the YFV17D yellow fever vaccine. CDR3 nucleotides: TGCGCCAGCAGCCCCGGGGACGGCCACTACGAGCAGTACTTC. Residues: CASSPGDGHYEQYF.